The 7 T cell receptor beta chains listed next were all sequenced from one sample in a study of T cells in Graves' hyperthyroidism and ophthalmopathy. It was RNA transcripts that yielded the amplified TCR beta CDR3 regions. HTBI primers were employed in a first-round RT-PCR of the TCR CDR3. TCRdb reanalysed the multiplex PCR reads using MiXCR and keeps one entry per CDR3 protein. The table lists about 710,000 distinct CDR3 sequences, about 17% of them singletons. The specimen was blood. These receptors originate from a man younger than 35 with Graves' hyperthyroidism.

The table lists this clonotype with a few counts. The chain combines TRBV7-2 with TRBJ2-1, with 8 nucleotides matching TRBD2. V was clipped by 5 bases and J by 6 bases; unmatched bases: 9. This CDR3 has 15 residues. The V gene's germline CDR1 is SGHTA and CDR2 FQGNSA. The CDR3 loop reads CASSPQGLVINEQFF. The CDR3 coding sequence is TGTGCCAGCAGCCCCCAGGGACTAGTAATCAATGAGCAGTTCTTC.

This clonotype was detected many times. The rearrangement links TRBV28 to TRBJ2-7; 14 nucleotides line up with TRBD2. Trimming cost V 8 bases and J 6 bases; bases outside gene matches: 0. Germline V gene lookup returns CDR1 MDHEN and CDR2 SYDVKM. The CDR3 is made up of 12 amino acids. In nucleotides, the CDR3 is TGTGCCAGCGGACTAGCGGGAGGCGAGCAGTACTTC. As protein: CASGLAGGEQYF.

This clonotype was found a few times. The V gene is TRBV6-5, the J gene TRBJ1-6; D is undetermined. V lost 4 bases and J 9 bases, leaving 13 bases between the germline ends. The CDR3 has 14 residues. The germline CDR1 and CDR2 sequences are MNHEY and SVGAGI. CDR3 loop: CASSSQTGISPLHF. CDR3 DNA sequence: TGTGCCAGCAGTTCCCAGACGGGGATTTCACCCCTCCACTTT.

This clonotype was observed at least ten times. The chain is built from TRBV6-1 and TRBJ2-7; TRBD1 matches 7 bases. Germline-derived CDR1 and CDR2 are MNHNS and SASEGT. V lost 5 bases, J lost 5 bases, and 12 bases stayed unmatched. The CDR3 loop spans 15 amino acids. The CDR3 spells CASSSYDREWDEQYF. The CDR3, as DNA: TGTGCCAGCAGTTCCTATGACAGGGAATGGGACGAGCAGTACTTC.

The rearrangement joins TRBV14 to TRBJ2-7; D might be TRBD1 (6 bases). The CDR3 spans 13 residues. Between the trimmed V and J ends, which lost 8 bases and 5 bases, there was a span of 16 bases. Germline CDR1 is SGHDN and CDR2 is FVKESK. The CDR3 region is CASGGRGFHEQYF. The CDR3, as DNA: TGTGCCAGCGGTGGCAGGGGATTCCACGAGCAGTACTTC.

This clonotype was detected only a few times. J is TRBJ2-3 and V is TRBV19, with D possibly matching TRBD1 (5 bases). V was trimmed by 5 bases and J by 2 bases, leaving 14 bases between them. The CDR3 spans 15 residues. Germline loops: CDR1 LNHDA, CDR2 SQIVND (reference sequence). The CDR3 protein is CASSFQTEYTDTQYF. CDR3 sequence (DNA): TGTGCCAGTAGTTTCCAGACAGAATACACAGATACGCAGTATTTT.

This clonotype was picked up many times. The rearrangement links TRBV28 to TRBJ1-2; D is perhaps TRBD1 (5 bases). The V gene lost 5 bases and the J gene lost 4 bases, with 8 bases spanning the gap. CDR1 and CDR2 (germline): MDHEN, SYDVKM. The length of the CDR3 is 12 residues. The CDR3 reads CASSRDLYGYTF. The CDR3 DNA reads TGTGCCAGCAGTCGGGACCTCTATGGCTACACCTTC.